This is a list of T cell receptor beta chains from one sample in a study of spatial heterogeneity in lung cancer. TCRdb used MiXCR to reprocess the 5' RACE reads, holding one entry per CDR3 protein. The sample contains 26,000 or so distinct CDR3 sequences, around 13% of which appear only once. The sample here was PBMCs, taken at surgery. These receptors all stem from a female donor with early-stage non-small cell lung cancer. The CDR3 runs from the conserved cysteine through the conserved F or W. Rows may omit the clone size; those that give it use once, few, many or a size class.

many,TRBV13,CASSFRGRGEKLFF
-,TRBV21-1,CASSKALANGDYNEQFF
few,TRBV12-5,CASGLVLAGQQETQYF
many,TRBV7-8,CASSWGVGQVNEKLFF
many,TRBV4-3,CASSQKTGGADTQYF
many,TRBV7-9,CASSSRSLGTSGSGTGELFF
-,TRBV20-1,CSAFPPPAKNIQYF
many,TRBV18,CASSPPYGTGSTDTQYF
many,TRBV6-6,CASSLDREQYF
-,TRBV5-1,CASSRDRDYGYTF
-,TRBV20-1,CSAQDGGTYEQYF
many,TRBV12-3/TRBV12-4,CASSQGQSTDTQYF
many,TRBV28,CASSFSSAEKLFF
many,TRBV30,CAWSPSIQDEKLFF
-,TRBV12-3/TRBV12-4,CASSPFAGQGTQYF
many,TRBV20-1,CSALTSGNSYEQYF
-,TRBV3-1,CASSPAAESGNTIYF
many,TRBV7-9,CASSYATGRETQYF
many,TRBV4-3,CASSPVAGQGISGTQYF
many,TRBV7-9,CASSSGGAGTNLNEQFF
many,TRBV6-5,CASSYSGGAGQPQHF
many,TRBV29-1,CSVGVAGESDTQYF
many,TRBV18,CASSSTGGANYGYTF
many,TRBV5-1,CASSMGQNTDTQYF
-,TRBV12-3/TRBV12-4,CASSLNLPYEQYF
many,TRBV13,CASSLNTFYGDTQYF
many,TRBV28,CASSPPGFSHYSNQPQHF
many,TRBV19,CASSRRDTQYF
many,TRBV7-2,CASSPGLANGEQYF
many,TRBV7-9,CASSLPPSGRALNEQFF
many,TRBV7-2,CASSPGGLAKNIQYF
many,TRBV2,CASRQETQYF
many,TRBV3-1,CASSQGGFTSGASGETQYF
many,TRBV6-2/TRBV6-3,CASSWSSFSGLDNEQFF
many,TRBV6-5,CASSYSTTVGYTF
-,TRBV18,CASSLTGGWSNQPQHF
-,TRBV27,CASSLYHLAGGTDTQYF
few,TRBV25-1,CASSGDRVGTEAFF
many,TRBV2,CASSEERVSYNEQFF
many,TRBV28,CAVPPTAVNQPQHF
few,TRBV23-1,CASSHPLRRPARLNTEAFF
-,TRBV27,CASSLGRTQETQYF
many,TRBV6-6,CASSFGTSGRDSYNEQFF
-,TRBV6-1,CASTQGALVGELFF
many,TRBV12-3/TRBV12-4,CASSLDPRVGTEAFF
many,TRBV3-1,CASSQETGGRTDTQYF
-,TRBV6-2/TRBV6-3,CASSYRSSYNEQFF
-,TRBV28,CASLRDRAYGYTF
many,TRBV9,CASSVDGGEKLFF
many,TRBV5-4,CASSLQQGDTQYF
-,TRBV3-1,CASSLLTGSLFF